The 16 T cell receptor beta chains below all came from one sample that was sequenced in a study of cytomegalovirus exposure and HLA in healthy donors. Vbeta (60) and Jbeta (13) primers were used in the PCR. Data came from immunoSEQ multiplex PCR; TCRdb stores just in-frame clones and leaves some out. The table has about 150,000 clones, approximately 86% seen once. The sequenced sample consisted of PBMCs. These TCRs come from a woman aged 50 to 60 in good health and CMV-seropositive.

The V gene is TRBV5-8, the J gene TRBJ1-1, with TRBD1 matching over 11 bases. CDR3 length: 14 amino acids. J gave up 11 bases and V 2 bases, and 8 bases lay outside the gene matches. The germline V gene encodes CDR1 SGHTS and CDR2 YDEGEE. The CDR3 reads CASSFGTGGNSAFF. Here the CDR3 DNA reads TGTGCCAGCAGCTTCGGGACAGGGGGGAATTCGGCTTTCTTT.

This clone was detected a few times. The chain joins TRBV10-3 to TRBJ1-1, with D perhaps TRBD1 (5 bases). Germline V CDR1 and CDR2: ENHRY, SYGVKD. The ends were cut back, 10 bases at V and 7 bases at J, with 13 bases in the middle. The CDR3 length is 11 residues. CDR3 bases: TGTGCCAGCAGCCCGGGACTTGAAGCTTTCTTT. This encodes CASSPGLEAFF.

CDR3 sequence reads: CSVGGGSGNTIYF. As DNA, the CDR3 is TGCAGCGTTGGGGGAGGCTCCGGAAACACCATATATTTT. This sequence joins TRBV29-1 and TRBJ1-3; D gene ambiguous. Germline CDR1 reads SQVTM; CDR2 reads ANQGSEA. V was pared by 4 bases and J by 4 bases, with 11 bases between. CDR3 length equals 13 residues.

The chain couples TRBV5-6 to TRBJ2-7; a possible D gene is TRBD1 (6 bases). CDR3 length: 15 amino acids. Germline V gene lookup returns CDR1 SGHDT and CDR2 YYEEEE. V was trimmed by 4 bases and J by 2 bases, leaving 16 bases between them. CDR3 sequence (DNA): TGTGCCAGCAGCGGGCACAGGGACATAACCTACGAGCAGTACTTC. Protein: CASSGHRDITYEQYF. Supplemented by reference TRBV5-6 and TRBJ2-7, the full variable domain reads DAGVTQSPTHLIKTRGQQVTLRCSPKSGHDTVSWYQQALGQGPQFIFQYYEEEERQRGNFPDRFSGHQFPNYSSELNVNALLLGDSALYLCASSGHRDITYEQYFGPGTRLTVT.

This clone was found a few times. V and J are TRBV9 and TRBJ2-4; D possibly corresponds to TRBD1 (6 bases). This CDR3 comprises 16 residues. Deletions cut 4 bases from V and 3 bases from J, with 17 bases between. CDR1 is SGDLS, CDR2 YYNGEE, per germline. The CDR3 DNA reads TGTGCCAGCAGCCCGCGGATGGGGGCGGACAAAAACATTCAGTACTTC. This encodes CASSPRMGADKNIQYF. The full variable domain, its missing parts supplied by reference TRBV9 and TRBJ2-4, is DSGVTQTPKHLITATGQRVTLRCSPRSGDLSVYWYQQSLDQGLQFLIQYYNGEERAKGNILERFSAQQFPDLHSELNLSSLELGDSALYFCASSPRMGADKNIQYFGAGTRLSVL.

This clone was detected once. The V call is TRBV30, the J call TRBJ2-3; 11 bases map to TRBD2. The ends lost 5 bases at V and 1 base at J; junction bases unmatched: 5. The CDR3 spans 15 residues. Germline lookup yields CDR1 GTSNPN and CDR2 SVGIG (reference sequence). CDR3 region: CAWDSGGAGTDTQYF. CDR3 DNA: TGTGCCTGGGATAGCGGGGGGGCTGGCACAGATACGCAGTATTTT.

This clone turned up a few times. The chain links TRBV7-9 to TRBJ2-7; D is possibly TRBD1 (6 bases). The CDR3 spans 13 residues. With 5 bases removed from V and 7 bases from J, the gap between germline ends came to 15 bases. Germline CDR1 reads SEHNR; CDR2 reads FQNEAQ (reference sequence). The CDR3 region is CASSLWDKQEQYF. CDR3 DNA: TGTGCCAGCAGCCTTTGGGACAAGCAGGAGCAGTACTTC.

V and J are TRBV20-1 and TRBJ2-1; D is unresolved. The CDR3 is 10 amino acids. Germline lookup yields CDR1 DFQATT and CDR2 SNEGSKA (reference sequence). V was cut by 6 bases and J by 11 bases, with 11 bases left in between. The CDR3 DNA sequence: TGCAGTGCGAGCCCTGGGCAGCAGTTCTTC. This sequence encodes CSASPGQQFF.

The gene calls are TRBV19 and TRBJ2-1, with D tentatively TRBD2 (5 bases). With 6 bases removed from V and 5 bases from J, the gap between germline ends came to 17 bases. Per the germline V gene, CDR1 is LNHDA and CDR2 is SQIVND (reference sequence). CDR3 size: 15 residues. The CDR3 DNA sequence: TGTGCCAGTAGCCGAGGGTGGGCTCGGAACAATGAGCAGTTCTTC. This encodes CASSRGWARNNEQFF.

The chain carries TRBV13 and TRBJ2-2, with a tentative D call TRBD1 (5 bases). Germline CDR1 reads PRHDT; CDR2 reads FYEKMQ (reference sequence). The CDR3 contains 14 residues. Deletions cut 6 bases from V and 3 bases from J, with 11 bases between. CDR3 protein: CASSQPRDTGELFF. CDR3 coding DNA: TGTGCCAGCAGTCAGCCCAGGGACACCGGGGAGCTGTTTTTT.

The CDR3 spells CSVAWNSREQYF. The CDR3 DNA reads as TGCAGCGTTGCATGGAACAGTCGCGAGCAGTACTTC. This chain connects TRBV29-1 to TRBJ2-7; D not resolved. Trimming took 4 bases from V and 6 from J, leaving 13 bases between them. There are 12 residues in the CDR3. Germline-derived CDR1 and CDR2 are SQVTM and ANQGSEA.

This clone was seen more than once but under ten times. Distinct nucleotide sequences in the sample also encode this CDR3. The chain recombines TRBV27 with TRBJ1-4; D is unclear. Trimming took off 5 bases at V and 8 bases at J, with 6 bases between the two ends. This CDR3 has 11 residues. Germline loops: CDR1 MNHEY, CDR2 SMNVEV (reference sequence). The CDR3 nucleotides read TGTGCCAGCAGTCGAGGCGAAAAACTGTTTTTT. Its translation: CASSRGEKLFF.

This clone was found once. The chain carries TRBV6-1 and TRBJ2-7; 7 bases map to TRBD1. The ends lost 7 bases at V and 1 base at J; junction bases unmatched: 4. Germline CDR1 reads MNHNS; CDR2 reads SASEGT. The CDR3 runs 13 residues. The CDR3 nucleotides are TGTGCCAGCACCTTGACAGGGTCCTACGAGCAGTACTTC. Its translation: CASTLTGSYEQYF.

This chain connects TRBV6-6 to TRBJ1-5; D not certain. CDR1 and CDR2 (germline): MNHNY, SVGAGI (reference sequence). The CDR3 spans 13 residues. V dropped 7 bases and J dropped 6 bases, with 13 bases sitting between them. The CDR3 loop is CASNGQRSQPQHF. DNA of the CDR3: TGTGCCAGCAACGGGCAGCGGAGTCAGCCCCAGCATTTT.

J is TRBJ1-5 and V is TRBV5-8; D unresolved. The CDR3 covers 19 residues. V was trimmed by 0 bases and J by 0 bases, leaving 19 bases between them. Germline V gene lookup returns CDR1 SGHTS and CDR2 YDEGEE. CDR3 sequence (DNA): TGTGCCAGCAGCTTGGTAGTTTCTGAGACTCAAATTAGCAATCAGCCCCAGCATTTT. Translated, it gives CASSLVVSETQISNQPQHF.

In its sample, this clone was seen once. CDR3 sequence: CASSAGRWDYSGNTIYF. The CDR3 DNA reads TGTGCCAGCAGCGCCGGCCGGTGGGACTACTCTGGAAACACCATATATTTT. This rearrangement joins TRBV9 to TRBJ1-3, with a possible D match to TRBD1 (5 bases). Trimming stripped 3 bases from V and 0 bases from J, with 16 bases between. The CDR3 spans 17 residues. CDR1 and CDR2 (germline): SGDLS, YYNGEE.